The rows below give T cell receptor beta chains drawn from one sample of a study of blood T cell repertoires in COVID-19. Clones were read by immunoSEQ multiplex PCR, and TCRdb kept only the in-frame ones, dropping some. This table holds approximately 300,000 clones, around 87% found once. Sequencing was performed on PBMCs or T cells enriched from blood (not recorded which). All receptors come from a woman under 30 with acute COVID-19. Both conserved end residues are part of each CDR3. The D gene is left open where the match is weak.

CDR3aa	d_gene	v_gene	j_gene
CASSFGQGIPDTQYF	TRBD1	TRBV28	TRBJ2-3
CASSHHISDLGNTIYF	.	TRBV3-1/TRBV3-2	TRBJ1-3
CASSPATGLDGYTF	TRBD1	TRBV28	TRBJ1-2
CASSFGDRGSFGSGYTF	TRBD1	TRBV5-1	TRBJ1-2
CASSFPRFADEQYF	.	TRBV28	TRBJ2-7
CASSQGVAGGYNEQFF	TRBD2	TRBV16	TRBJ2-1
CASSGRSYGYTF	.	TRBV28	TRBJ1-2
CASRASSSRLTEAFF	.	TRBV28	TRBJ1-1
CASSPGGGAIQPQHF	.	TRBV9	TRBJ1-5
CASNNAGTSGRALHEQYF	TRBD2	TRBV28	TRBJ2-7
CASSTGQGETQYF	.	TRBV19	TRBJ2-5
CASSPEEGPNEKLFF	.	TRBV27	TRBJ1-4
CASSLAPGQGLGTEAFF	TRBD1	TRBV5-1	TRBJ1-1
CASRQGTEAFF	.	TRBV12-3/TRBV12-4	TRBJ1-1
CASSFGQNTEAFF	.	TRBV28	TRBJ1-1
CASSPSPTLGAGAFF	.	TRBV9	TRBJ1-1
CATSAPPGQGSTGELFF	TRBD1	TRBV24-1	TRBJ2-2
CASSLYAEDTQYF	.	TRBV27	TRBJ2-3
CASSAPTGVGPYEKLFF	TRBD1	TRBV14	TRBJ1-4
CAWSETGSYYGYTF	.	TRBV30	TRBJ1-2
CATKDRGWNNEQFF	TRBD1	TRBV24-1	TRBJ2-1
CASRPRGKSNTEAFF	.	TRBV7-9	TRBJ1-1